The 28 T cell receptor beta chains below were found in one sample sequenced in a study of shared clonotypes between healthy human individuals. Naive CD8 populations comprised CD45RO-negative cells positively selected for CCR7, excluding terminally differentiated effector memory CD45RA+ cells. Method: immunoSEQ multiplex PCR; TCRdb's copy keeps in-frame clones and lacks some. This table has around 2,000,000 clones, approximately 94% appearing once. Sequencing was done on a sample of naive CD8+ T cells from PBMCs. The receptors originated from a young man in good health. Some clones in this sample may be carry-over from other donors' samples.

This rearrangement joins TRBV13 to TRBJ2-1; D remains ambiguous. The germline V gene encodes CDR1 PRHDT and CDR2 FYEKMQ (reference sequence). Between the trimmed V and J ends, which lost 4 bases and 6 bases, there was a span of 7 bases. The CDR3 extends over 12 amino acids. CDR3 sequence reads: CASSSGSNEQFF. The CDR3 DNA is TGTGCCAGCAGCTCGGGTAGCAATGAGCAGTTCTTC.

J is TRBJ2-3 and V is TRBV2; D gene uncertain. V lost 2 bases and J 4 bases, leaving 13 bases between the germline ends. CDR3 length: 15 residues. Germline assignment: CDR1 SNHLY and CDR2 FYNNEI. Here the CDR3 reads CASSETGSIADTQYF. The CDR3 nucleotides read TGTGCCAGCAGTGAAACGGGCTCGATCGCAGATACGCAGTATTTT.

The V gene is TRBV6-5, the J gene TRBJ2-7; the match to TRBD1 covers 11 bases. The CDR3 runs 15 residues. CDR1 and CDR2 from the germline V gene are MNHEY and SVGAGI. The V segment lost 2 bases and the J segment 3 bases; nucleotides outside the gene matches: 3. CDR3 DNA: TGTGCCAGCAGTTACCCCGGGACAGGGGGCTACGAGCAGTACTTC. It is translated as CASSYPGTGGYEQYF.

This clone was seen a handful of times. In the same sample, other DNA sequences code for this CDR3. The V call is TRBV10-3, the J call TRBJ2-7, with 7 bases matching TRBD1. Germline values: CDR1 ENHRY, CDR2 SYGVKD. After removal of 3 bases from V and 2 bases from J, the junction contained 4 bases not matched to a gene. The CDR3 totals 14 residues. Here the CDR3 reads CAISDRDRTYEQYF. CDR3 bases: TGTGCCATCAGTGACCGGGACAGAACCTACGAGCAGTACTTC.

This clone showed up just a few times. The sample carries other DNA sequences with the same CDR3. V gene TRBV7-9 combines with J gene TRBJ2-7; the D is unclear. The CDR3 runs to 12 residues. V lost 5 bases to trimming and J lost 2 bases, with 7 bases between them. The germline V gene encodes CDR1 SEHNR and CDR2 FQNEAQ (reference sequence). CDR3: CASSPPTYEQYF. The CDR3, as DNA: TGTGCCAGCAGCCCCCCCACCTACGAGCAGTACTTC.

The chain uses TRBV11-3 and TRBJ2-1, with D tentatively TRBD2 (6 bases). The V end was cut by 8 bases, the J end by 9 bases, with 17 bases between. The CDR3 consists of 13 residues. CDR1 and CDR2 (germline): SGHNT, YENEEA. CDR3 coding DNA: TGTGCCAGCTCCCAGTGGGGGGTGGGTGAGCAGTTCTTC. Its translation is CASSQWGVGEQFF. The entire variable domain, with the rest obtained from reference TRBV11-3 and TRBJ2-1, is as follows: EAGVVQSPRYKIIEKKQPVAFWCNPISGHNTLYWYLQNLGQGPELLIRYENEEAVDDSQLPKDRFSAERLKGVDSTLKIQPAELGDSAVYLCASSQWGVGEQFFGPGTRLTVL.

The rearrangement links TRBV4-1 to TRBJ1-5; D is possibly TRBD1 (5 bases). Germline V gene data show CDR1 as MGHRA and CDR2 as YSYEKL. The CDR3 totals 15 residues. Trimming cost V 0 bases and J 7 bases, with 13 bases left between them. The CDR3 nucleotides are TGCGCCAGCAGCCAAGATCCCCAGGGACGACAGCCCCAGCATTTT. Translation gives CASSQDPQGRQPQHF.

The CDR3 nucleotides are TGTGCCAGCAGCCTGCCTGGGAGCCTCTACAATGAGCAGTTCTTC. This encodes CASSLPGSLYNEQFF. This sequence joins TRBV6-6 and TRBJ2-1, with a possible D match to TRBD2 (5 bases). Germline V lookup: CDR1 MNHNY, CDR2 SVGAGI (reference sequence). Trimming took 6 bases from V and 3 from J, leaving 15 bases between them. CDR3 size: 15 residues.

This chain joins TRBV10-3 and TRBJ2-5, with D perhaps matching TRBD1 or TRBD2 (7 bases each). The CDR3 is made up of 16 amino acids. V was pared by 1 base and J by 5 bases, with 17 bases between. The germline V gene encodes CDR1 ENHRY and CDR2 SYGVKD. The CDR3 DNA is TGTGCCATCAGTGAGTGGGAGGGGGCTCAAGTTGAGACCCAGTACTTC. Residues: CAISEWEGAQVETQYF.

This chain joins TRBV5-4 and TRBJ1-1; D unresolved. Germline assignment: CDR1 SGHNT and CDR2 YYREEE (reference sequence). The CDR3 is 15 residues long. V was trimmed by 0 bases and J by 0 bases, leaving 9 bases between them. The CDR3 is CASSLEPGLNTEAFF. In nucleotides, the CDR3 is TGTGCCAGCAGCTTGGAGCCGGGGTTGAACACTGAAGCTTTCTTT.

A note on this clone: Other DNA variants within this sample encode the same CDR3. The rearrangement joins TRBV7-6 to TRBJ1-5; 9 positions agree with TRBD1. CDR3 length: 15 residues. The ends lost 5 bases at V and 1 base at J; junction bases unmatched: 3. Germline assignment: CDR1 SGHVS and CDR2 FNYEAQ. Written as DNA, the CDR3 is TGTGCCAGCAGCCCTGGGACAGGGAGCAATCAGCCCCAGCATTTT. Protein sequence: CASSPGTGSNQPQHF.

The CDR3 sequence is CASNPRGGNHEQYF. CDR3 nucleotides: TGTGCCAGCAACCCAAGGGGGGGGAACCACGAGCAGTACTTC. This chain links TRBV11-1 with TRBJ2-7; D might be TRBD2 (7 bases). V was shortened by 7 bases and J by 5 bases, with 18 bases between the two germline ends. The germline gives CDR1 SGHAT, CDR2 FQDESV (reference sequence). The CDR3 length is 14 residues.

Note on this clone: Different DNA sequences within this sample yield the same CDR3. V usage is TRBV7-9 and J usage is TRBJ2-7; D is ambiguous. Germline V gene sequence: CDR1 SEHNR, CDR2 FQNEAQ (reference sequence). The V end lost 3 bases, the J end lost 5 bases, and 8 bases lay between the germline ends. CDR3 length: 12 amino acids. The CDR3 DNA is TGTGCCAGCAGCTTTTCGGGCCACGAGCAGTACTTC. Its translation: CASSFSGHEQYF.

The chain links TRBV2 to TRBJ1-1, with 7 bases identical to TRBD1. The V gene's germline CDR1 is SNHLY and CDR2 FYNNEI. V shed 3 bases and J 7 bases; nucleotides not matched to a gene: 5. CDR3 length: 13 amino acids. For the CDR3, the DNA is TGTGCCAGCAGTGATCGGGACAGACATGAAGCTTTCTTT. It specifies CASSDRDRHEAFF.

The chain has TRBV27 and TRBJ1-1; the D is unclear. V gave up 5 bases and J gave up 4 bases, with 17 bases separating them. Germline V gene data show CDR1 as MNHEY and CDR2 as SMNVEV (reference sequence). This CDR3 region has 15 residues. The CDR3 nucleotides read TGTGCCAGCAGTCCCGGCGGGGTCCTGGGCACTGAAGCTTTCTTT. Encoded protein: CASSPGGVLGTEAFF.

The CDR3 sequence: CASSSIHEQYF. In DNA form, the CDR3 reads TGTGCCAGCAGCTCGATTCACGAGCAGTACTTC. V gene TRBV11-2 combines with J gene TRBJ2-7, with D unclear. Germline loops: CDR1 SGHAT, CDR2 FQNNGV. The germline V and J ends were trimmed by 4 bases and 5 bases, with 6 bases remaining between them. CDR3 length: 11 residues.

The J gene is TRBJ2-5, the V gene TRBV6-5, with D hard to call. The CDR3 is 13 amino acids. V lost 0 bases, J lost 11 bases, and 13 bases lay in between. Germline CDR1 is MNHEY and CDR2 is SVGAGI. The CDR3 DNA reads as TGTGCCAGCAGTTACTCGAGATACGGTTTTCAGTACTTC. This sequence encodes CASSYSRYGFQYF.

This chain connects TRBV15 to TRBJ2-1; maybe TRBD2 (7 bases). The CDR3 is made up of 13 amino acids. The V gene lost 3 bases and the J gene lost 10 bases, with 13 bases spanning the gap. In germline, CDR1 is LNHNV, CDR2 YYDKDF (reference sequence). The CDR3 nucleotides are TGTGCCACCAGCAGGACTAGCACAGGGGAGCAGTTCTTC. It codes for CATSRTSTGEQFF.

The chain is built from TRBV6-5 and TRBJ2-5, with D maybe TRBD1 (5 bases). Trimming shortened V by 4 bases and J by 1 base, and 10 bases separated the two germline ends. This CDR3 spans 14 amino acids. Per the germline V gene, CDR1 is MNHEY and CDR2 is SVGAGI. CDR3 DNA sequence: TGTGCCAGCAGTTGGGGCGGCTCCCAAGAGACCCAGTACTTC. Its translation is CASSWGGSQETQYF.

This chain connects TRBV7-8 to TRBJ2-3, with D possibly matching TRBD2 (6 bases). With 1 base removed from V and 3 bases from J, the gap between germline ends came to 26 bases. The CDR3 consists of 20 residues. From germline, CDR1 is SGHVS and CDR2 FQNEAQ. The CDR3 DNA follows: TGTGCCAGCAGCTTAGAGGTGGGAGGCGCCCTAGAATTGGGGACAGATACGCAGTATTTT. It codes for CASSLEVGGALELGTDTQYF.

This chain joins TRBV25-1 and TRBJ2-7; tentatively, D is TRBD2 (7 bases). CDR3 length: 11 residues. V was cut by 11 bases and J by 5 bases, with 13 bases left in between. In germline, CDR1 is MGHDK, CDR2 SYGVNS. In DNA, the CDR3 is TGTGCCGGAGGGGGGGCTAACGAGCAGTACTTC. It encodes CAGGGANEQYF.

The J gene is TRBJ2-1, the V gene TRBV5-1, with D possibly TRBD1 on 6 matching bases. CDR1 SGHRS and CDR2 YFSETQ come from the germline V gene. Trimming removed 1 base at V and 2 bases at J, with 7 bases between. The CDR3 has 14 residues. CDR3 amino acids: CASSLWTAYNEQFF. The CDR3 region has the DNA TGCGCCAGCAGCTTGTGGACAGCCTACAATGAGCAGTTCTTC.

The chain links TRBV11-2 to TRBJ1-1, with D possibly being TRBD1 (6 bases). CDR1 SGHAT and CDR2 FQNNGV come from the germline V gene. CDR3 length equals 14 residues. Trimming stripped 5 bases from V and 7 bases from J, with 17 bases between. CDR3 DNA: TGTGCCAGCAGCCTCACCCATGACAGGCATGAAGCTTTCTTT. Protein product: CASSLTHDRHEAFF.

This chain links TRBV27 with TRBJ2-3; 10 bases fit TRBD2. CDR3 length: 14 residues. J lost 3 bases, V lost 6 bases, and 3 bases had no gene match. Germline-derived CDR1 and CDR2 are MNHEY and SMNVEV (reference sequence). The CDR3 is CASSEREGTDTQYF. CDR3 in DNA: TGTGCCAGCAGCGAGCGGGAGGGGACAGATACGCAGTATTTT.

The chain carries TRBV5-1 and TRBJ2-7; tentatively, D is TRBD1 (6 bases). Deletions cut 2 bases from V and 3 bases from J, with 15 bases between. Germline CDR1 and CDR2: SGHRS and YFSETQ. The CDR3 covers 15 residues. The CDR3 coding sequence is TGCGCCAGCAGCTTCGCCGACAGGTCAGTCTACGAGCAGTACTTC. Translated: CASSFADRSVYEQYF.

This sequence joins TRBV19 and TRBJ2-3; D is ambiguous. V lost 3 bases and J 3 bases, leaving 10 bases between the germline ends. This CDR3 has 14 amino acids. The V gene's germline CDR1 is LNHDA and CDR2 SQIVND (reference sequence). DNA of the CDR3: TGTGCCAGTAGTATCGGCGCCAGAACAGATACGCAGTATTTT. Translation: CASSIGARTDTQYF.

J is TRBJ2-7 and V is TRBV27, with D perhaps TRBD1 (6 bases). CDR3 length: 15 amino acids. Germline lookup yields CDR1 MNHEY and CDR2 SMNVEV (reference sequence). Trimming shortened V by 5 bases and J by 0 bases, and 14 bases separated the two germline ends. In DNA form, the CDR3 reads TGTGCCAGCAGTCCTAAGGACAGCTTCTCCTACGAGCAGTACTTC. It yields the protein CASSPKDSFSYEQYF.

The CDR3 nucleotides read TGCAGCGTTGAAGTAGGGACAACCTATGGCTACACCTTC. This codes for CSVEVGTTYGYTF. This chain connects TRBV29-1 to TRBJ1-2; possible D gene TRBD1, 6 bases. The CDR3 consists of 13 residues. Germline values: CDR1 SQVTM, CDR2 ANQGSEA. The germline V and J ends were trimmed by 1 base and 4 bases, with 10 bases remaining between them. Full variable domain (rest looked up from reference TRBV29-1 and TRBJ1-2): SAVISQKPSRDICQRGTSLTIQCQVDSQVTMMFWYRQQPGQSLTLIATANQGSEATYESGFVIDKFPISRPNLTFSTLTVSNMSPEDSSIYLCSVEVGTTYGYTFGSGTRLTVV.